This T cell receptor (beta chain) appears in the sequencing data of a study of cytomegalovirus exposure and HLA in healthy donors. Study-wide context: Falling in the Caucasian-associated ancestry cluster were about 82% of 398 genotyped donors.

Comments on this clone: Antigen unknown.

PCR used 60 Vbeta primers and 13 Jbeta primers. This table comes from immunoSEQ multiplex PCR, and its TCRdb copy is limited to in-frame clones, with some not included. The profile shows about 120,000 clones, over 60% of them singletons. This CDR3 comprises 15 residues. Germline assignment: CDR1 MNHEY and CDR2 SVGAGI. Losses at the gene ends were 11 bases for V and 1 base for J; bases not matched to a gene: 8. General study findings and limits: Later analysis reportedly placed an Asian-associated ancestry cluster below the roughly 640-donor mean in N-insertions.

The receptor's source is a man aged 25-40 years in good health and CMV-seropositive. J is TRBJ1-2 and V is TRBV6-5; 12 nucleotides agree with TRBD1. Sequenced: PBMCs. The chain's CDR3 is CACGTGGRSNYGYTF. In nucleotides, the CDR3 is TGTGCCTGTGGGACAGGGGGCAGAAGTAACTATGGCTACACCTTC.